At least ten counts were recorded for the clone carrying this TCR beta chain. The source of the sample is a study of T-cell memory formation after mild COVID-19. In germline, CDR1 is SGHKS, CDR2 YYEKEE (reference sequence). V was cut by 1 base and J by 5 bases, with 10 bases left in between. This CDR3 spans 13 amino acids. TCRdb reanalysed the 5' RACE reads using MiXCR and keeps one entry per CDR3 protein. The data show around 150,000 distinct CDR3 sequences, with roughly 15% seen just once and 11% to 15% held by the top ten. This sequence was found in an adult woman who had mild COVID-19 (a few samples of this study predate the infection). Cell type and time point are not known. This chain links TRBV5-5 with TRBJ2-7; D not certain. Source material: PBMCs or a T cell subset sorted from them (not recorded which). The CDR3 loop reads CASSLPPEDEQYF. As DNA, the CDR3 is TGTGCCAGCAGCTTGCCCCCTGAGGACGAGCAGTACTTC. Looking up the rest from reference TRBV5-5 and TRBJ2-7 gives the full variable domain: DAGVTQSPTHLIKTRGQQVTLRCSPISGHKSVSWYQQVLGQGPQFIFQYYEKEERGRGNFPDRFSARQFPNYSSELNVNALLLGDSALYLCASSLPPEDEQYFGPGTRLTVT.